Presented here are 27 T cell receptor beta chains from one specimen sequenced in a study of blood T cell repertoires in COVID-19. Sequenced by immunoSEQ multiplex PCR; TCRdb stores in-frame clones only, minus some. The sample records some 370,000 clones, about 90% being singletons. The specimen sequenced was peripheral blood. The receptors originated from a woman aged 25 to 39 with COVID-19, enrolled during active disease.

In its sample, this clone was seen once. The J gene is TRBJ2-7, the V gene TRBV4-2; 7 positions match TRBD1. CDR3 length equals 14 residues. The germline CDR1 and CDR2 sequences are LGHNA and YNFKEQ. V lost 3 bases to trimming and J lost 3 bases; unmatched junction nucleotides: 5. CDR3 region: CASSHPGQLYEQYF. CDR3 in DNA: TGTGCCAGCAGCCACCCGGGACAGCTCTACGAGCAGTACTTC.

The rearrangement joins TRBV7-3 to TRBJ2-7, with a weak D call TRBD1 (6 bases). V lost 6 bases and J 3 bases, leaving 15 bases between the germline ends. CDR3 size: 14 residues. CDR1 is SGHTA and CDR2 is FQGTGA in the germline V gene. The CDR3 protein is CASSLDSRDYEQYF. The CDR3 DNA is TGTGCCAGCAGTCTGGACAGTCGGGACTACGAGCAGTACTTC.

The chain couples TRBV19 to TRBJ1-6, with 9 bases matching TRBD1. CDR1 and CDR2 from the germline V gene are LNHDA and SQIVND (reference sequence). Trimming cost V 6 bases and J 9 bases; bases outside gene matches: 9. This CDR3 spans 15 amino acids. CDR3 sequence: CASRRTGGVGSPLHF. CDR3 nucleotides: TGTGCCAGTAGGCGAACAGGGGGCGTTGGTTCACCCCTCCACTTT.

This clone has just one count. The chain is built from TRBV2 and TRBJ1-5; D is perhaps TRBD1 (5 bases). The CDR3 is 15 amino acids. Germline-derived CDR1 and CDR2 are SNHLY and FYNNEI. V dropped 6 bases and J dropped 0 bases, with 12 bases sitting between them. The DNA of the CDR3 is TGTGCCAGCAGCGGGGGTAGCCATAGCAATCAGCCCCAGCATTTT. Protein product: CASSGGSHSNQPQHF.

The rearrangement joins TRBV9 to TRBJ2-5, with 8 nucleotides matching TRBD2. CDR3 length: 15 residues. Germline CDR1 is SGDLS and CDR2 is YYNGEE. V trimming: 0 bases; J trimming: 4 bases; junction bases outside the gene matches: 5. CDR3 sequence (DNA): TGTGCCAGCAGCGTAGCGCGGGAGGTGCCAGAGACCCAGTACTTC. Protein: CASSVAREVPETQYF.

This chain uses TRBV9 with TRBJ2-7, with 10 positions matching TRBD2. V shed 0 bases and J 5 bases; nucleotides not matched to a gene: 5. Germline V gives CDR1 SGDLS, CDR2 YYNGEE. CDR3 length: 15 amino acids. The CDR3 nucleotides read TGTGCCAGCAGCGTAGAGCCTAGCGGGAGCGACGAGCAGTACTTC. It specifies CASSVEPSGSDEQYF.

The chain joins TRBV28 to TRBJ1-5, with D maybe TRBD1 (5 bases). Germline V CDR1 and CDR2: MDHEN, SYDVKM. The CDR3 extends over 14 amino acids. The V and J ends lost 3 bases and 2 bases respectively, with 8 bases between them. The DNA of the CDR3 is TGTGCCAGCAGTTTTCTACAGGGCAATCAGCCCCAGCATTTT. Translating it yields CASSFLQGNQPQHF.

The chain joins TRBV4-2 to TRBJ1-5; a possible D gene is TRBD1 (5 bases). Trimming stripped 0 bases from V and 6 bases from J, with 12 bases between. The V gene's germline CDR1 is LGHNA and CDR2 YNFKEQ. The CDR3 sequence is 15 residues long. In nucleotides, the CDR3 is TGTGCCAGCAGCCAAGATAGGGGCAGAGGTCAGCCCCAGCATTTT. It translates to CASSQDRGRGQPQHF.

J is TRBJ2-1 and V is TRBV4-3; 8 nucleotides match TRBD2. CDR3 size: 16 residues. The germline V gene has CDR1 LGHNA and CDR2 YSLEER. The V and J ends lost 0 bases and 7 bases, in that order; junction bases with no gene match: 8. The CDR3 spells CASSQDRGGPRNEQFF. In DNA, the CDR3 is TGCGCCAGCAGCCAAGATCGGGGGGGCCCTAGGAATGAGCAGTTCTTC.

This chain connects TRBV19 to TRBJ1-1, with D possibly matching TRBD1 (6 bases). This CDR3 contains 14 residues. Trimming left V 4 bases short and J 1 base short, with 10 bases between. Germline V gives CDR1 LNHDA, CDR2 SQIVND (reference sequence). The CDR3 sequence: CASSKGHPNTEAFF. In DNA, the CDR3 is TGTGCCAGTAGTAAGGGACATCCGAACACTGAAGCTTTCTTT.

V usage is TRBV28 and J usage is TRBJ2-7, with 10 bases aligning to TRBD2. In germline, CDR1 is MDHEN, CDR2 SYDVKM. With 6 bases clipped from V and 5 bases from J, the junction kept 13 bases outside the gene matches. The CDR3 spans 16 residues. The CDR3 region is CASSSLSGRAENEQYF. The CDR3 region has the DNA TGTGCCAGCAGCTCGCTGAGCGGGAGGGCCGAGAACGAGCAGTACTTC.

The chain is built from TRBV28 and TRBJ1-2, with 9 bases lining up with TRBD1. After removal of 8 bases from V and 0 bases from J, the junction contained 1 base not matched to a gene. From germline, CDR1 is MDHEN and CDR2 SYDVKM. The CDR3 is 13 amino acids. CDR3 sequence (DNA): TGTGCCAGCCGACAGGGGGCTAACTATGGCTACACCTTC. Residues: CASRQGANYGYTF.

The genes are TRBV18 and TRBJ2-1; D gene uncertain. The CDR3 contains 14 residues. The V end was cut by 2 bases, the J end by 5 bases, with 10 bases between. Germline V CDR1 and CDR2: KGHSH, LQKENI. The DNA of the CDR3 is TGTGCCAGCTCACCAGGCCGACACAACAATGAGCAGTTCTTC. Protein product: CASSPGRHNNEQFF.

CDR3 DNA: TGTGCCAGCAGCCAAGATAGGGGCAGGATCGAGCAGTACTTC. It encodes CASSQDRGRIEQYF. This chain links TRBV4-2 with TRBJ2-7; tentatively, D is TRBD1 (5 bases). V dropped 0 bases and J dropped 6 bases, with 12 bases sitting between them. The CDR3 totals 14 residues. From germline, CDR1 is LGHNA and CDR2 YNFKEQ.

Concerning this clone itself: Other nucleotide sequences in the sample specify the same CDR3. V usage is TRBV29-1 and J usage is TRBJ2-1; 8 bases map to TRBD1. Germline lookup yields CDR1 SQVTM and CDR2 ANQGSEA. Trimming removed 6 bases from V and 4 bases from J; junction bases left unmatched: 8. CDR3 length: 14 residues. The CDR3, as DNA: TGCAGCGTAGGGACAGGAACGGGTTACAATGAGCAGTTCTTC. Residues: CSVGTGTGYNEQFF.

The CDR3 sequence is CASSVGQGEKLFF. The CDR3 DNA reads as TGTGCCAGCAGCGTGGGACAGGGCGAAAAACTGTTTTTT. The chain couples TRBV13 to TRBJ1-4, with TRBD1 matching 9 bases. The V gene end was trimmed by 5 bases and the J gene end by 8 bases; junction bases not matched to a gene: 3. The CDR3 contains 13 residues. The germline V gene has CDR1 PRHDT and CDR2 FYEKMQ (reference sequence).

This sequence joins TRBV19 and TRBJ2-4; D remains ambiguous. Germline CDR1 and CDR2: LNHDA and SQIVND (reference sequence). With 8 bases removed from V and 6 bases from J, the gap between germline ends came to 14 bases. CDR3 length: 13 amino acids. The CDR3 bases are TGTGCCAGTTCCTTTTCCGGGTCAAACATTCAGTACTTC. Residues: CASSFSGSNIQYF.

This clone was counted a few times. Other nucleotide sequences in the sample specify the same CDR3. The chain employs TRBV19 and TRBJ2-6, with D perhaps matching TRBD2 (6 bases). Between the trimmed V and J ends, which lost 8 bases and 3 bases, there was a span of 11 bases. The germline gives CDR1 LNHDA, CDR2 SQIVND (reference sequence). This CDR3 has 14 amino acids. The CDR3 sequence is CASAGGVGANVLTF. CDR3 sequence (DNA): TGTGCCAGTGCTGGCGGGGTTGGGGCCAACGTCCTGACTTTC. The full variable domain, completed using reference TRBV19 and TRBJ2-6, is DGGITQSPKYLFRKEGQNVTLSCEQNLNHDAMYWYRQDPGQGLRLIYYSQIVNDFQKGDIAEGYSVSREKKESFPLTVTSAQKNPTAFYLCASAGGVGANVLTFGAGSRLTVL.

This chain uses TRBV7-3 with TRBJ2-5; 8 bases map to TRBD2. The V and J ends lost 2 bases and 5 bases, in that order; junction bases with no gene match: 7. The germline V gene encodes CDR1 SGHTA and CDR2 FQGTGA. This CDR3 contains 15 residues. This CDR3 is CASSLHGLALETQYF. In DNA, the CDR3 is TGTGCCAGCAGCTTACATGGACTAGCCTTGGAGACCCAGTACTTC.

V gene TRBV19 combines with J gene TRBJ1-1; D is undetermined. Germline CDR1 is LNHDA and CDR2 is SQIVND (reference sequence). V shed 2 bases and J shed 0 bases, with 10 bases lying between them. CDR3 size: 15 residues. The CDR3 nucleotides are TGTGCCAGTAGTATACGCGCAGGATTGAACACTGAAGCTTTCTTT. This codes for CASSIRAGLNTEAFF.

The CDR3 is CASRPRARGTYEQYF. The CDR3 region has the DNA TGTGCCAGCAGGCCCCGGGCCCGGGGGACGTACGAGCAGTACTTC. V is TRBV28 and J is TRBJ2-7; perhaps TRBD2 as D (6 bases). The CDR3 totals 15 residues. Trimming left V 6 bases short and J 4 bases short, with 19 bases between. Germline-derived CDR1 and CDR2 are MDHEN and SYDVKM.

V and J are TRBV9 and TRBJ2-3, with 8 bases that match TRBD2. Germline lookup yields CDR1 SGDLS and CDR2 YYNGEE. This CDR3 region has 15 residues. After removal of 2 bases from V and 5 bases from J, the junction contained 7 bases not matched to a gene. CDR3 DNA sequence: TGTGCCAGCAGCGTTAGCGGGATCAGTATAGATACGCAGTATTTT. This encodes CASSVSGISIDTQYF.

The chain carries TRBV6-6 and TRBJ2-2, with a weak D call TRBD1 (6 bases). The CDR3 is 15 residues long. From germline, CDR1 is MNHNY and CDR2 SVGAGI (reference sequence). V lost 2 bases and J 4 bases, leaving 11 bases between the germline ends. CDR3 loop: CASSYTGRGTGELFF. The CDR3 coding sequence is TGTGCCAGCAGTTACACAGGGCGAGGCACCGGGGAGCTGTTTTTT.

The rearrangement joins TRBV7-6 to TRBJ2-7; the match to TRBD2 covers 10 bases. The V segment lost 1 base and the J segment 2 bases; nucleotides outside the gene matches: 2. This CDR3 spans 15 amino acids. Germline-derived CDR1 and CDR2 are SGHVS and FNYEAQ. The CDR3 is CASSLELAGTYEQYF. In DNA, the CDR3 is TGTGCCAGCAGCTTAGAACTAGCGGGGACCTACGAGCAGTACTTC.

V gene TRBV30 combines with J gene TRBJ1-1; 7 bases line up with TRBD1. V shed 2 bases, J shed 3 bases, and the junction held 3 bases outside the gene matches. There are 13 residues in the CDR3. Germline lookup yields CDR1 GTSNPN and CDR2 SVGIG (reference sequence). The CDR3 region is CAWSQQGYTEAFF. In DNA, the CDR3 is TGTGCCTGGAGTCAACAGGGGTACACTGAAGCTTTCTTT. The full variable domain, in which reference TRBV30 and TRBJ1-1 provide the parts outside the CDR3, is SQTIHQWPATLVQPVGSPLSLECTVEGTSNPNLYWYRQAAGRGLQLLFYSVGIGQISSEVPQNLSASRPQDRQFILSSKKLLLSDSGFYLCAWSQQGYTEAFFGQGTRLTVV.

This clone was recorded at least ten times. The sample has other DNA sequences that encode this CDR3 too. V gene TRBV4-3 combines with J gene TRBJ1-2; TRBD1 agrees at 7 bases. Looked up from germline, CDR1 is LGHNA and CDR2 is YSLEER. This CDR3 is built from 14 residues. J lost 3 bases, V lost 4 bases, and 5 bases had no gene match. The CDR3 sequence is CASSREQGYYGYTF. For the CDR3, the DNA is TGCGCCAGCAGCCGAGAACAGGGGTACTATGGCTACACCTTC.

The V gene is TRBV4-3, the J gene TRBJ2-1; a weak D match, TRBD2 (6 bases). Trimming pared 0 bases from V and 2 bases from J, leaving 8 bases between. In germline, CDR1 is LGHNA, CDR2 YSLEER. The CDR3 extends over 15 amino acids. The CDR3 bases are TGCGCCAGCAGCCAAGATAGCGGTGCCTACAATGAGCAGTTCTTC. It yields the protein CASSQDSGAYNEQFF.